The 7 T cell receptor beta chains below come from one sample, sequenced in a study of cytomegalovirus exposure and HLA in healthy donors. A multiplex PCR was run with 60 Vbeta primers and 13 Jbeta primers. Method: immunoSEQ multiplex PCR; TCRdb's copy keeps in-frame clones and lacks some. The sample contains about 90,000 clones, less than 75% of which appear only once. Sequenced: PBMCs. The receptors originated from a man between 25 and 39 years old in good health and CMV-seronegative.

The rearrangement links TRBV28 to TRBJ2-7; a possible D gene is TRBD2 (5 bases). The V gene's germline CDR1 is MDHEN and CDR2 SYDVKM. The CDR3 spans 12 residues. V was clipped by 2 bases and J by 3 bases, with 5 bases between them. The CDR3 here is CASSLRGYEQYF. The CDR3 DNA sequence: TGTGCCAGCAGTTTACGGGGCTACGAGCAGTACTTC.

Here the CDR3 DNA reads TGCGCCAGCAGCCGGGACTCCAATGAGCAGTTCTTC. Its protein is CASSRDSNEQFF. The chain employs TRBV5-1 and TRBJ2-1, with D possibly TRBD2 on 6 matching bases. The germline gives CDR1 SGHRS, CDR2 YFSETQ. Deletions cut 4 bases from V and 6 bases from J, with 8 bases between. This CDR3 spans 12 amino acids.

DNA of the CDR3: TGCGCCAGCAGCCAACTTCAAGGAGGAAGGGAGCAGTATTTT. Translation: CASSQLQGGREQYF. The gene calls are TRBV4-1 and TRBJ2-3, with a weak D call TRBD2 (5 bases). The CDR3 consists of 14 residues. Germline V gene sequence: CDR1 MGHRA, CDR2 YSYEKL. The germline V and J ends were trimmed by 2 bases and 11 bases, with 17 bases remaining between them.

J is TRBJ1-2 and V is TRBV9, with TRBD1 identical over 10 bases. The V segment lost 3 bases and the J segment 6 bases; nucleotides outside the gene matches: 8. The germline gives CDR1 SGDLS, CDR2 YYNGEE. The CDR3 length is 15 residues. CDR3 protein: CASSADRGERHGYTF. CDR3 DNA: TGTGCCAGCAGCGCGGACAGGGGGGAACGCCATGGCTACACCTTC.

CDR3: CASSLDRGSNQPQHF. CDR3 nucleotide sequence: TGCGCCAGCAGCCTTGACAGGGGTAGCAATCAGCCCCAGCATTTT. This chain connects TRBV4-3 to TRBJ1-5; 8 bases are shared with TRBD1. Germline loops: CDR1 LGHNA, CDR2 YSLEER. The CDR3 extends over 15 amino acids. Trimming cost V 4 bases and J 0 bases; bases outside gene matches: 2.

The rearrangement uses TRBV11-2 and TRBJ2-7; 10 bases match TRBD2. V was clipped by 5 bases and J by 3 bases; unmatched bases: 10. The CDR3 runs 16 residues. CDR1 is SGHAT and CDR2 is FQNNGV in the germline V gene. CDR3 amino acids: CASSRHQASGGYEQYF. The CDR3 DNA reads TGTGCCAGCAGCCGCCACCAGGCTAGCGGGGGCTACGAGCAGTACTTC.

This clone has a handful of counts. The chain uses TRBV19 and TRBJ1-3, with a tentative D call TRBD1 (5 bases). CDR3 length: 14 amino acids. The germline V gene encodes CDR1 LNHDA and CDR2 SQIVND (reference sequence). Trimming took 10 bases from V and 1 from J, leaving 14 bases between them. The CDR3 nucleotides read TGTGCCACCTTAAATTCAGGGTCTGGAAACACCATATATTTT. Translation: CATLNSGSGNTIYF.